This section outlines one T cell receptor (beta chain) sequence together with its context. Its antigen is as yet unknown. A read error may account for a junction end that differs from germline. Other DNA sequences in the same sample also yield this CDR3. CDR1 SGHAT and CDR2 FQNNGV come from the germline V gene. The CDR3 runs 15 residues. It was with 60 Vbeta and 13 Jbeta primers that the PCR ran. Assay: immunoSEQ multiplex PCR; the TCRdb copy retains only in-frame clones and omits some. The sample records a few hundred thousand clones, approximately 90% being singletons. This specimen belongs to a study of cytomegalovirus exposure and HLA in healthy donors. Study results and limitations: Over 150 TCR beta chains were listed as cytomegalovirus-associated. HLA alleles were associated with roughly 15,000 TCR beta sequences in a later analysis at 0.05 false discovery rate. In vitro testing confirmed a few CMV-associated chains as specific for CMV antigens. The authors considered a cluster of highly shared sequence variants likely to be a sequencing artifact.

This receptor was taken from a young woman in good health and CMV-seronegative. The chain links TRBV11-2 to TRBJ1-6, with a weak D call TRBD1 (6 bases). Sequencing used PBMCs. The CDR3 sequence is CASSLEDSRYSPLHF. In DNA form, the CDR3 reads TGTGCCAGCAGCTTAGAGGACAGCAGATATTCCCCCCTCCACTTT.